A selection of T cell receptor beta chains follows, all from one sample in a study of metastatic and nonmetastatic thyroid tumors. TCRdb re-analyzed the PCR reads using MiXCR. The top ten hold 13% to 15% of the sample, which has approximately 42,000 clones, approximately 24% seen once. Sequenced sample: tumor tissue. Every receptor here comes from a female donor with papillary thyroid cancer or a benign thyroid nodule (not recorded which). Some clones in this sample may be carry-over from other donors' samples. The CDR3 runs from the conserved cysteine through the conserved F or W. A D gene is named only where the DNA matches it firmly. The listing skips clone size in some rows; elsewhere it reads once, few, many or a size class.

CDR3nt: TGTGCCAGTAGTGCTGGGGACAGGCATGAGCAGTTCTTC
CDR3aa: CASSAGDRHEQFF
j_gene: TRBJ2-1
v_gene: TRBV19
abundance: .
d_gene: TRBD1

CDR3nt: TGTGCCAGCAGCCCTTCCCGGGCTGAGCAGTTCTTC
CDR3aa: CASSPSRAEQFF
j_gene: TRBJ2-1
v_gene: TRBV14
abundance: many
d_gene: .

CDR3nt: TGTGCCTGGAGCTTAGGGGCCCATCAGCCCCAGCATTTT
CDR3aa: CAWSLGAHQPQHF
j_gene: TRBJ1-5
v_gene: TRBV30
abundance: many
d_gene: .

CDR3nt: TGCGCCAGCAGCTTGGACAGACACCCCTCTGGAAACACCATATATTTT
CDR3aa: CASSLDRHPSGNTIYF
j_gene: TRBJ1-3
v_gene: TRBV5-1
abundance: .
d_gene: .

CDR3nt: TGTGCTAGCTCACTGACAGGGGTATTGGTATACGAGCAGTACTTC
CDR3aa: CASSLTGVLVYEQYF
j_gene: TRBJ2-7
v_gene: TRBV18
abundance: .
d_gene: TRBD1

CDR3nt: TGTGCCAGCAGCAAATCCCGTGCCATTGGCCTCCTCCCAGATACGCAGTATTTT
CDR3aa: CASSKSRAIGLLPDTQYF
j_gene: TRBJ2-3
v_gene: TRBV4-2
abundance: many
d_gene: .

CDR3nt: TGTGCCAGCACCGGGGACAGCCACACAGATACGCAGTATTTT
CDR3aa: CASTGDSHTDTQYF
j_gene: TRBJ2-3
v_gene: TRBV25-1
abundance: .
d_gene: TRBD1

CDR3nt: TGTGCCAGCAGATCCGGACTAGCGGGAGGGCCGCGGAACAATGAGCAGTTCTTC
CDR3aa: CASRSGLAGGPRNNEQFF
j_gene: TRBJ2-1
v_gene: TRBV6-5
abundance: few
d_gene: TRBD2

CDR3nt: TGTGCCAGCAGTTTATGCGACATATCCTACGAGCATTACTTC
CDR3aa: CASSLCDISYEHYF
j_gene: TRBJ2-7
v_gene: TRBV28
abundance: .
d_gene: .

CDR3nt: TGTGCCAGCAGCTTGACATACAGCTCTGGAAACACCATATATTTT
CDR3aa: CASSLTYSSGNTIYF
j_gene: TRBJ1-3
v_gene: TRBV7-2
abundance: many
d_gene: .

CDR3nt: TGTGCCAGCAGCCCGTTGTCTCAGCTGGGAGAGACCCAGTACTTC
CDR3aa: CASSPLSQLGETQYF
j_gene: TRBJ2-5
v_gene: TRBV12-3/TRBV12-4
abundance: many
d_gene: .

CDR3nt: TGCAGTGCCAGCCCTGGCCCAGGACAGGAGGCTTATGGCTACACCTTC
CDR3aa: CSASPGPGQEAYGYTF
j_gene: TRBJ1-2
v_gene: TRBV20-1
abundance: .
d_gene: TRBD1

CDR3nt: TGCAGTGTTTTGACAGGGGCGACGAACACTGAAGCTTTCTTT
CDR3aa: CSVLTGATNTEAFF
j_gene: TRBJ1-1
v_gene: TRBV20-1
abundance: .
d_gene: TRBD1

CDR3nt: TGTGCCAGCAGTTTATCATCGGCCTCCGGGGAGCTGTTTTTT
CDR3aa: CASSLSSASGELFF
j_gene: TRBJ2-2
v_gene: TRBV28
abundance: large
d_gene: .

CDR3nt: TGCAGTGCTTGGACAGGGTTATCTCCTGAAGCTTTCTTT
CDR3aa: CSAWTGLSPEAFF
j_gene: TRBJ1-1
v_gene: TRBV20-1
abundance: few
d_gene: TRBD1

CDR3nt: TGTGCCAGCTCACCTAAGGCGGGGGGCACAGATACGCAGTATTTT
CDR3aa: CASSPKAGGTDTQYF
j_gene: TRBJ2-3
v_gene: TRBV18
abundance: many
d_gene: TRBD2

CDR3nt: TGCGCCAGCAGCCTGGACAGGGGCTACGAGCAGTACTTC
CDR3aa: CASSLDRGYEQYF
j_gene: TRBJ2-7
v_gene: TRBV5-1
abundance: .
d_gene: TRBD1

CDR3nt: TGTGCCAGCAGTCCCCTCGGCTCCCGCGTTTACGAGCAGTACTTC
CDR3aa: CASSPLGSRVYEQYF
j_gene: TRBJ2-7
v_gene: TRBV27
abundance: few
d_gene: .

CDR3nt: TGTGCCAGCAGCTTAGGAGGGGGATGGACTGAAGCTTTCTTT
CDR3aa: CASSLGGGWTEAFF
j_gene: TRBJ1-1
v_gene: TRBV7-2
abundance: many
d_gene: .

CDR3nt: TGCGCCAGCAGCGCCGGGACTAGCGGAACCGGGGAGCTGTTTTTT
CDR3aa: CASSAGTSGTGELFF
j_gene: TRBJ2-2
v_gene: TRBV5-1
abundance: .
d_gene: TRBD2

CDR3nt: TGCAGTGCAAGGACAGGGGGCGGAGGAGTACGCGAGCAGGACTTC
CDR3aa: CSARTGGGGVREQDF
j_gene: TRBJ2-7
v_gene: TRBV20-1
abundance: .
d_gene: TRBD1

CDR3nt: TGTGCCACCAGCCCTACTTTAGCGCGATGGACGATCTACGAGCAGTACTTC
CDR3aa: CATSPTLARWTIYEQYF
j_gene: TRBJ2-7
v_gene: TRBV15
abundance: few
d_gene: .

CDR3nt: TGCAGCGTTGATTCGGGCTCGAACGCTGAAGCTTTCTTT
CDR3aa: CSVDSGSNAEAFF
j_gene: TRBJ1-1
v_gene: TRBV29-1
abundance: .
d_gene: .

CDR3nt: TGTGCCAGCAGCCTCCACAGCGGGAAGTTGGCCGGGGAGCTGTTTTTT
CDR3aa: CASSLHSGKLAGELFF
j_gene: TRBJ2-2
v_gene: TRBV6-1
abundance: .
d_gene: TRBD2

CDR3nt: TGTGCCAGCAGCCTTCGACAGGGTGGGGCTGAAGCTTTCTTT
CDR3aa: CASSLRQGGAEAFF
j_gene: TRBJ1-1
v_gene: TRBV3-1
abundance: .
d_gene: TRBD1

CDR3nt: TGTGCCAGTAGTAAGCCCCGGGACGGGTACTATGGCTACACCTTC
CDR3aa: CASSKPRDGYYGYTF
j_gene: TRBJ1-2
v_gene: TRBV19
abundance: few
d_gene: .

CDR3nt: TGTGCCAGCAGCAGGGTAGATGATTACAATGAGCAGTTCTTC
CDR3aa: CASSRVDDYNEQFF
j_gene: TRBJ2-1
v_gene: TRBV5-6
abundance: few
d_gene: .

CDR3nt: TGTGCCAGCACGTGGGGGACAGTTGAGGTCCTTAGCAATCATCCCCAGCATTTT
CDR3aa: CASTWGTVEVLSNHPQHF
j_gene: TRBJ1-5
v_gene: TRBV28
abundance: few
d_gene: TRBD1

CDR3nt: TGTGCCACCAGTGACCCTGGACTAGCGGGAGGAAAAGGCACCGGGGAGCTGTTTTTT
CDR3aa: CATSDPGLAGGKGTGELFF
j_gene: TRBJ2-2
v_gene: TRBV24-1
abundance: .
d_gene: TRBD2

CDR3nt: TGCAGTGCCGTTGTGGGCTCGCAAATGTACAATGAGCAGTTCTTC
CDR3aa: CSAVVGSQMYNEQFF
j_gene: TRBJ2-1
v_gene: TRBV20-1
abundance: many
d_gene: .

CDR3nt: TGTGCCAGCAGTGCCGACCCCGGGACTTGGGGGGAGCAGTACTTC
CDR3aa: CASSADPGTWGEQYF
j_gene: TRBJ2-7
v_gene: TRBV6-1
abundance: .
d_gene: .

CDR3nt: TGTGCCAGCAGCCAAGGAGGGACAGGGAATGGCTACACCTTC
CDR3aa: CASSQGGTGNGYTF
j_gene: TRBJ1-2
v_gene: TRBV3-1
abundance: .
d_gene: TRBD1

CDR3nt: TGTGCCAGCAGCTTAGCGGGAGAGGGCGGTGAGCAGTTCTTC
CDR3aa: CASSLAGEGGEQFF
j_gene: TRBJ2-1
v_gene: TRBV7-3
abundance: many
d_gene: TRBD2

CDR3nt: TGTGCCAGCAGTTTGACCGGCACAACCGGCGTAGCTTTCTTT
CDR3aa: CASSLTGTTGVAFF
j_gene: TRBJ1-1
v_gene: TRBV12-3/TRBV12-4
abundance: few
d_gene: .

CDR3nt: TGCGCCAGCGGCTATGGGACAGGGGCCTACGAGCAGTACTTC
CDR3aa: CASGYGTGAYEQYF
j_gene: TRBJ2-7
v_gene: TRBV5-1
abundance: .
d_gene: TRBD1

CDR3nt: TGTGCCAGCAGATTAGACGGACAGGGTCTATGGGAGCAGTACTTC
CDR3aa: CASRLDGQGLWEQYF
j_gene: TRBJ2-7
v_gene: TRBV11-3
abundance: .
d_gene: TRBD1

CDR3nt: TGCAGTGCTAGAGAGGTGCGGGGGGGCACAGGAGCCCAGCATTTT
CDR3aa: CSAREVRGGTGAQHF
j_gene: TRBJ1-5
v_gene: TRBV20-1
abundance: many
d_gene: .

CDR3nt: TGTGCCAGCAGGCTCGGACAGGGGCGATACGAGCAGTACTTC
CDR3aa: CASRLGQGRYEQYF
j_gene: TRBJ2-7
v_gene: TRBV28
abundance: many
d_gene: TRBD1

CDR3nt: TGTGCCAGCAGTATAAGCGGGGACTCATGGAGTGAGCAGTTCTTC
CDR3aa: CASSISGDSWSEQFF
j_gene: TRBJ2-1
v_gene: TRBV7-3
abundance: .
d_gene: TRBD2

CDR3nt: TGCGCCAGCAGCCAAGATGGGGCGGGAGACGGAGAGACCCAGTACTTC
CDR3aa: CASSQDGAGDGETQYF
j_gene: TRBJ2-5
v_gene: TRBV4-1
abundance: .
d_gene: TRBD2

CDR3nt: TGCAGTGCTAGAGATTTGGCCAGGGGAACCTACGAGCAGTACTTC
CDR3aa: CSARDLARGTYEQYF
j_gene: TRBJ2-7
v_gene: TRBV20-1
abundance: few
d_gene: .

CDR3nt: TGTGCCAGCATCTTCTGGAAGATGCAGCCCCAGCATTTT
CDR3aa: CASIFWKMQPQHF
j_gene: TRBJ1-5
v_gene: TRBV11-2
abundance: .
d_gene: .

CDR3nt: TGTGCCACCAGGAGCCCGGGGCTCACAGATACGCAGTATTTT
CDR3aa: CATRSPGLTDTQYF
j_gene: TRBJ2-3
v_gene: TRBV15
abundance: many
d_gene: .

CDR3nt: TGTGCCAGTAGTATAGTAAGCGGTAATTCCTACAATGAGCAGTTCTTC
CDR3aa: CASSIVSGNSYNEQFF
j_gene: TRBJ2-1
v_gene: TRBV19
abundance: many
d_gene: .

CDR3nt: TGCGCCAGCAGCCAAGAGCCACCCGGGACAGGGAGCTCCTATAATTCACCCCTCCACTTT
CDR3aa: CASSQEPPGTGSSYNSPLHF
j_gene: TRBJ1-6
v_gene: TRBV4-1
abundance: many
d_gene: TRBD1

CDR3nt: TGTGCCTGGAGACCTGGGGGTACCGGGGAGCTGTTTTTT
CDR3aa: CAWRPGGTGELFF
j_gene: TRBJ2-2
v_gene: TRBV30
abundance: .
d_gene: .

CDR3nt: TGTGCCAGTAGTATAAGGGGCTACAATGAGCAGTTCTTC
CDR3aa: CASSIRGYNEQFF
j_gene: TRBJ2-1
v_gene: TRBV19
abundance: many
d_gene: .

CDR3nt: TGCAGTGCTAGCCAGGAACGGTGGAGCACTGAAGCTTTCTTT
CDR3aa: CSASQERWSTEAFF
j_gene: TRBJ1-1
v_gene: TRBV20-1
abundance: many
d_gene: .

CDR3nt: TGTGCCAGCAGTTTCGGGGTGAGGAGAACTGAAGCTTTCTTT
CDR3aa: CASSFGVRRTEAFF
j_gene: TRBJ1-1
v_gene: TRBV12-3/TRBV12-4
abundance: .
d_gene: .

CDR3nt: TGTGCCAGCAGTGAAGTGGTTAACACTGAAGCTTTCTTT
CDR3aa: CASSEVVNTEAFF
j_gene: TRBJ1-1
v_gene: TRBV25-1
abundance: .
d_gene: .

CDR3nt: TGTGCCAGTAGTCGGGGGACAGCGACCTACGAGCAGTACTTC
CDR3aa: CASSRGTATYEQYF
j_gene: TRBJ2-7
v_gene: TRBV19
abundance: many
d_gene: .